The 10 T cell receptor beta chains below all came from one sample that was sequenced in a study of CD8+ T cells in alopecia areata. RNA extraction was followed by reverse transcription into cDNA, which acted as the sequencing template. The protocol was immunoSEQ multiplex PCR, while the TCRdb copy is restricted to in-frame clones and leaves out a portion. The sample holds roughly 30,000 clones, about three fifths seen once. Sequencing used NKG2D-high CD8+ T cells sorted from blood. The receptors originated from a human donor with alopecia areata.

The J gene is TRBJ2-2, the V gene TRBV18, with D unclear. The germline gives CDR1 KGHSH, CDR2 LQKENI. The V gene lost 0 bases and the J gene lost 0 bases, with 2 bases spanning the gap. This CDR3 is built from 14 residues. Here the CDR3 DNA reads TGTGCCAGCTCACCACCTTCGAACACCGGGGAGCTGTTTTTT. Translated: CASSPPSNTGELFF.

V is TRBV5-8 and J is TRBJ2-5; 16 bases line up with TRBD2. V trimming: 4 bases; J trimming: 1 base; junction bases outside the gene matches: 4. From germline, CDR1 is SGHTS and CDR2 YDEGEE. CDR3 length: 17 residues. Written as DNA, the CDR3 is TGTGCCAGCAGCAAGGGACTAGCGGGGGGGGGCCAAGAGACCCAGTACTTC. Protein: CASSKGLAGGGQETQYF.

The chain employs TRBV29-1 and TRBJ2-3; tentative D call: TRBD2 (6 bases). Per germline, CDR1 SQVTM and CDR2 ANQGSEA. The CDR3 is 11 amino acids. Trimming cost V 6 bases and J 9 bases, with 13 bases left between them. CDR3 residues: CSVWRGATQYF. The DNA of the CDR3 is TGCAGCGTCTGGCGGGGCGCCACGCAGTATTTT.

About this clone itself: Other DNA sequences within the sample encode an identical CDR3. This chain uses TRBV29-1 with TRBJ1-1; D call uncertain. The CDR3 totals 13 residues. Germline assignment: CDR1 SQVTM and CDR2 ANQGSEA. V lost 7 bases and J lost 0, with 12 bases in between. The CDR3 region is CSALEGLNTEAFF. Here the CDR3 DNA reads TGCAGCGCCCTAGAGGGCTTGAACACTGAAGCTTTCTTT.

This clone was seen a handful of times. The CDR3 sequence: CSVAPAHTEAFF. The CDR3 DNA reads TGCAGCGTTGCCCCCGCACACACTGAAGCTTTCTTT. This chain connects TRBV29-1 to TRBJ1-1; D ambiguous. V was trimmed by 4 bases and J by 3 bases, leaving 9 bases between them. The CDR3 runs to 12 residues. The germline gives CDR1 SQVTM, CDR2 ANQGSEA.

The CDR3 loop reads CASSFGRSYEQYF. Written as DNA, the CDR3 is TGTGCCAGCAGTTTCGGGAGGTCCTACGAGCAGTACTTC. The chain is built from TRBV27 and TRBJ2-7, with TRBD2 identical over 7 bases. Germline values: CDR1 MNHEY, CDR2 SMNVEV (reference sequence). Losses at the gene ends were 3 bases for V and 1 base for J; bases not matched to a gene: 0. The CDR3 is made up of 13 amino acids.

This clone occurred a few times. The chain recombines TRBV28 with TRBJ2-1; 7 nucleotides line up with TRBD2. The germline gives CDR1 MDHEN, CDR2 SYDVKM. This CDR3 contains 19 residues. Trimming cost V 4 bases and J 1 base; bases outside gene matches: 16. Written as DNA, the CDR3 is TGTGCCAGCAGTTCACCCCCCAGCGGGACTGCCCCATCCTACAATGAGCAGTTCTTC. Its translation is CASSSPPSGTAPSYNEQFF.

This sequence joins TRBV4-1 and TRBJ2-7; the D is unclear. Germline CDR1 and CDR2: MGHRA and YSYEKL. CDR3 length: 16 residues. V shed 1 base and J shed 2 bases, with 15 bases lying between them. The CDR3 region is CASSQGVPTSAYEQYF. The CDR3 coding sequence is TGCGCCAGCAGCCAAGGGGTCCCCACCTCCGCCTACGAGCAGTACTTC.

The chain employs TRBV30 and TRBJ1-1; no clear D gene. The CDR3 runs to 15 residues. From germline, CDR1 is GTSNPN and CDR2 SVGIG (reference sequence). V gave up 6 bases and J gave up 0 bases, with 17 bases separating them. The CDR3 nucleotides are TGTGCCTGTCAGAACCCGGAGGCGATGAACACTGAAGCTTTCTTT. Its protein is CACQNPEAMNTEAFF.

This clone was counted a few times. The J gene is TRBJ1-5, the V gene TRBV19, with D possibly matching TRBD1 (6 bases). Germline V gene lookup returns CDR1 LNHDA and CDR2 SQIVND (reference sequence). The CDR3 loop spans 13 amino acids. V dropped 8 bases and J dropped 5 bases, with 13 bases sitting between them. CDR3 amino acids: CASSGTLYQPQHF. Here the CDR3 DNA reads TGTGCCAGTTCCGGGACACTGTATCAGCCCCAGCATTTT.